This T cell receptor beta chain was sequenced during a study of blood T cell repertoires in COVID-19. This clone was detected only once. V dropped 5 bases and J dropped 7 bases, with 26 bases sitting between them. Germline CDR1 and CDR2: MDHEN and SYDVKM. This CDR3 is built from 17 residues. In the original processing: It was from reference gene primer amplification that nucleated cell counts were estimated. Measured with immunoSEQ multiplex PCR; TCRdb has only the in-frame clones, and not every one. The V and J calls and the clone size are those of that table, but D and trimming were determined from the DNA. This sample has about 250,000 clones, with 84% found just once.

Material: peripheral blood. The V call is TRBV28, the J call TRBJ2-5; maybe TRBD2 (7 bases). The sequence came from a woman between 40 and 50 years old who had recovered from COVID-19. CDR3 amino acids: CASSPSWGGPNSGTQYF. CDR3 in DNA: TGTGCCAGCAGTCCCTCCTGGGGGGGGCCCAACTCGGGGACCCAGTACTTC.